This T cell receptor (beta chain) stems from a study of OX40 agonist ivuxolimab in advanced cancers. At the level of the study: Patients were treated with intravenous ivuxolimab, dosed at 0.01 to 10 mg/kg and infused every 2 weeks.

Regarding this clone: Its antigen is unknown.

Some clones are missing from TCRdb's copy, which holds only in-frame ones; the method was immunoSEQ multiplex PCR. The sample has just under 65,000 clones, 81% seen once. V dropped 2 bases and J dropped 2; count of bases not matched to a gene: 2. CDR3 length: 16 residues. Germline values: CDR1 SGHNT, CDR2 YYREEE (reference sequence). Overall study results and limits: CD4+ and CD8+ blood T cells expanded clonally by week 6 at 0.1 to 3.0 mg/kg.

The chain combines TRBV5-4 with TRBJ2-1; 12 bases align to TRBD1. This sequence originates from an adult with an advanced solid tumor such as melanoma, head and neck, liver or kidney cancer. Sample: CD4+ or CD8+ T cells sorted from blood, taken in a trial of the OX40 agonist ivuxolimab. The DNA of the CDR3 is TGTGCCAGCAGCTTTCGGGACAGGGGGCCCTACAATGAGCAGTTCTTC. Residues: CASSFRDRGPYNEQFF.